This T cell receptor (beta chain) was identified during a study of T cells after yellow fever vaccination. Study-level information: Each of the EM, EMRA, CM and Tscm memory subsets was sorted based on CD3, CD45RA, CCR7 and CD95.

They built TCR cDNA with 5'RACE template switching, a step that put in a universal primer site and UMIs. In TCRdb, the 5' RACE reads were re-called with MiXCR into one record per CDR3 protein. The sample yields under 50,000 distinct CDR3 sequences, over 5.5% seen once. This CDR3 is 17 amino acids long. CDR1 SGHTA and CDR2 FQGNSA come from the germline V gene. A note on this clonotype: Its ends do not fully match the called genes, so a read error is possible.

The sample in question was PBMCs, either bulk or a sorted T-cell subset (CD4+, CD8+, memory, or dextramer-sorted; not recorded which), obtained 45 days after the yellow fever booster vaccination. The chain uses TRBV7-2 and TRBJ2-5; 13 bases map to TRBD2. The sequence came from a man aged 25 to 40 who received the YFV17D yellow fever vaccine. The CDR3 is CASSPLRLAGGRETQNF. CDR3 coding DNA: TGTGCCAGCAGCCCACTGAGACTAGCGGGAGGAAGAGAGACCCAGAACTTC.